A selection of T cell receptor beta chains follows, all from one sample in a study of molecular identifiers for immune sequencing clone quantification. MiXCR, run by TCRdb on the PCR reads, gives a single entry per CDR3 protein. The data contain 85,000 to 130,000 distinct CDR3 sequences, roughly 38% of them singletons. The specimen sequenced was naive CD8+ T cells from blood, with Jurkat cell RNA spiked in. Source of these receptors: a human donor in good health. Some libraries in this study had Jurkat cell RNA spiked in. Each CDR3 is given with its conserved first and last residue. Each record gives: J gene, CDR3 length, V gene, CDR3 protein.

j_gene: TRBJ2-5; len: 11; v_gene: TRBV7-9; CDR3aa: CASSVQETQYF
j_gene: TRBJ2-7; len: 12; v_gene: TRBV10-2; CDR3aa: CASSDSGGQGFF
j_gene: TRBJ2-7; len: 15; v_gene: TRBV14; CDR3aa: CASSQVGVSFYEQYF
j_gene: TRBJ2-3; len: 17; v_gene: TRBV2; CDR3aa: CASRHNTASVRTDTQYF
j_gene: TRBJ1-5; len: 18; v_gene: TRBV7-3; CDR3aa: CASSSPADLNRSNQPQHF
j_gene: TRBJ2-3; len: 13; v_gene: TRBV28; CDR3aa: CASIRPPGDTQYF
j_gene: TRBJ2-3; len: 14; v_gene: TRBV11-2; CDR3aa: CASSPSGRADTQYF
j_gene: TRBJ2-5; len: 17; v_gene: TRBV28; CDR3aa: CASSFPLAGVEQETQYF
j_gene: TRBJ2-5; len: 15; v_gene: TRBV27; CDR3aa: CASSLGVDYLETQYF
j_gene: TRBJ2-2; len: 14; v_gene: TRBV7-9; CDR3aa: CASSSPPGTGARFF
j_gene: TRBJ2-3; len: 15; v_gene: TRBV3-1; CDR3aa: CASSEGLAGTDTQYF
j_gene: TRBJ2-3; len: 16; v_gene: TRBV9; CDR3aa: CASSSRLDQGTDTQYF
j_gene: TRBJ2-3; len: 16; v_gene: TRBV28; CDR3aa: CASRGGSGFSTDTQYF
j_gene: TRBJ1-2; len: 13; v_gene: TRBV7-2; CDR3aa: CASSPGVGYGYTF
j_gene: TRBJ2-3; len: 15; v_gene: TRBV4-1; CDR3aa: CASSQDRRATDTQYF
j_gene: TRBJ2-7; len: 18; v_gene: TRBV4-1; CDR3aa: CASSQDYRTGELVYEQYF
j_gene: TRBJ2-2; len: 16; v_gene: TRBV6-1; CDR3aa: CASSDWAGEVTGELFF
j_gene: TRBJ2-7; len: 14; v_gene: TRBV27; CDR3aa: CASSLLASPYEQYF
j_gene: TRBJ2-7; len: 13; v_gene: TRBV28; CDR3aa: CASSLTPGLAEYF
j_gene: TRBJ2-7; len: 13; v_gene: TRBV27; CDR3aa: CASSLSSNYEQYF
j_gene: TRBJ2-3; len: 12; v_gene: TRBV5-6; CDR3aa: CASSFVSDTQYF
j_gene: TRBJ2-6; len: 16; v_gene: TRBV19; CDR3aa: CASSIGSPSGANVLTF
j_gene: TRBJ2-1; len: 15; v_gene: TRBV5-6; CDR3aa: CASSLVPGVGNEQFF
j_gene: TRBJ1-1; len: 12; v_gene: TRBV6-5; CDR3aa: CASSYWDGRAFF
j_gene: TRBJ1-1; len: 12; v_gene: TRBV25-1; CDR3aa: CASGQGSGEAFF
j_gene: TRBJ2-7; len: 11; v_gene: TRBV28; CDR3aa: CASSREYEQYF
j_gene: TRBJ2-5; len: 12; v_gene: TRBV12-3/TRBV12-4; CDR3aa: CASRTGIETQYF
j_gene: TRBJ2-5; len: 14; v_gene: TRBV4-2; CDR3aa: CASSQDQGQEPQYF
j_gene: TRBJ2-7; len: 15; v_gene: TRBV13; CDR3aa: CASSAGTAGPYEQYF
j_gene: TRBJ2-7; len: 15; v_gene: TRBV3-1; CDR3aa: CASSQGAGQGYEQYF
j_gene: TRBJ2-7; len: 13; v_gene: TRBV5-1; CDR3aa: CASSLTSGYEQYF
j_gene: TRBJ2-6; len: 14; v_gene: TRBV9; CDR3aa: CASSLLAGANVLTF
j_gene: TRBJ2-3; len: 15; v_gene: TRBV20-1; CDR3aa: CSARGLTFTTDTQYF
j_gene: TRBJ1-1; len: 12; v_gene: TRBV28; CDR3aa: CASSFGVTEAFF
j_gene: TRBJ2-3; len: 15; v_gene: TRBV27; CDR3aa: CASGPTQASTDTQNF
j_gene: TRBJ2-4; len: 13; v_gene: TRBV13; CDR3aa: CASKTGGENIQYF
j_gene: TRBJ2-5; len: 11; v_gene: TRBV10-3; CDR3aa: CAISESETQYF
j_gene: TRBJ2-5; len: 10; v_gene: TRBV5-6; CDR3aa: CASPEETQYF